The 27 T cell receptor beta chains reported below all come from one sample, sequenced in a study of T-cell reconstitution after alpha-beta-depleted transplantation in children. It was with unique molecular identifiers that the TCRbeta library was prepared. TCRdb reprocessed the PCR reads with MiXCR, giving one entry per CDR3 protein. The table lists approximately 270,000 distinct CDR3 sequences, roughly 9.5% of them singletons. This specimen was PBMCs from the stem cell graft donor, taken from the stem cell graft. The receptors originated from a human donor who donated a stem cell graft to a child with SCID.

The chain couples TRBV10-3 to TRBJ2-6, with D unclear. Trimming shortened V by 11 bases and J by 2 bases, and 22 bases separated the two germline ends. This CDR3 spans 17 amino acids. Germline V CDR1 and CDR2: ENHRY, SYGVKD. The DNA for the CDR3 is TGTGCCCTCCGGCCAGTCCTATCCAGCGCTGGGGCCAACGTCCTGACTTTC. Its protein is CALRPVLSSAGANVLTF.

This clonotype turned up a few times. The chain combines TRBV9 with TRBJ2-1, with 8 bases aligning to TRBD2. The CDR3 extends over 15 amino acids. Germline CDR1 SGDLS, CDR2 YYNGEE. V lost 6 bases and J lost 3; bases outside the gene matches: 8. Written as DNA, the CDR3 is TGTGCCAGCAATACAGGGACTAGTGTCTACAATGAGCAGTTCTTC. Amino acids: CASNTGTSVYNEQFF. Full variable domain (missing parts from reference TRBV9 and TRBJ2-1): DSGVTQTPKHLITATGQRVTLRCSPRSGDLSVYWYQQSLDQGLQFLIQYYNGEERAKGNILERFSAQQFPDLHSELNLSSLELGDSALYFCASNTGTSVYNEQFFGPGTRLTVL.

This sequence joins TRBV11-2 and TRBJ2-2; D is undetermined. Germline CDR1 SGHAT, CDR2 FQNNGV. The length of the CDR3 is 15 residues. V lost 7 bases and J lost 0, with 12 bases in between. CDR3 nucleotides: TGTGCCAGCACCCAGTGGGTTACGAACACCGGGGAGCTGTTTTTT. It is translated as CASTQWVTNTGELFF.

This clonotype was counted a few times. This chain uses TRBV9 with TRBJ1-1; D is ambiguous. Per the germline V gene, CDR1 is SGDLS and CDR2 is YYNGEE. The V end lost 1 base, the J end lost 5 bases, and 18 bases lay between the germline ends. The CDR3 is 16 amino acids. CDR3 sequence: CASSVSRKLRRTEAFF. Here the CDR3 DNA reads TGTGCCAGCAGCGTATCCCGTAAACTTCGGAGGACTGAAGCTTTCTTT.

This clonotype appeared a few times. The rearrangement links TRBV20-1 to TRBJ2-7; 9 nucleotides match TRBD1. Germline V lookup: CDR1 DFQATT, CDR2 SNEGSKA (reference sequence). The junction had 12 bases not matched to a gene; V was cut back by 1 base and J by 5 bases. The CDR3 loop spans 16 amino acids. The CDR3, as DNA: TGCAGTGCTAGAGGTCCCCCTCGACAGGGGGTTGACGAGCAGTACTTC. Protein: CSARGPPRQGVDEQYF.

This clonotype was detected many times. The chain joins TRBV10-3 to TRBJ2-2, with D unclear. V was clipped by 0 bases and J by 1 base, with 3 bases between them. Germline CDR1 and CDR2: ENHRY and SYGVKD. This CDR3 is 14 amino acids long. CDR3: CAISESGNTGELFF. Written as DNA, the CDR3 is TGTGCCATCAGTGAGTCTGGGAACACCGGGGAGCTGTTTTTT.

This clonotype was detected a few times. V usage is TRBV7-3 and J usage is TRBJ2-3; TRBD2 might be the D (6 bases). Germline V CDR1 and CDR2: SGHTA, FQGTGA. CDR3 length equals 15 residues. V dropped 2 bases and J dropped 3 bases, with 12 bases sitting between them. The CDR3 nucleotides are TGTGCCAGCAGCTTATGGGGCGGGGAGACAGATACGCAGTATTTT. Translated, it gives CASSLWGGETDTQYF.

V usage is TRBV6-2 or TRBV6-3 and J usage is TRBJ2-2, with TRBD1 identical over 8 bases. CDR3 length: 16 amino acids. With V trimmed by 6 bases and J by 1 base, 7 bases remained unmatched. Germline V gene sequence: CDR1 MNHEY, CDR2 SVGEGT. CDR3 DNA sequence: TGTGCCAGCAGGGGAACCGGGACAGGGAACACCGGGGAGCTGTTTTTT. Translation gives CASRGTGTGNTGELFF.

There are a few counts of this clonotype. The CDR3 here is CASSYSSGGYTGELFF. The CDR3 bases are TGTGCCAGCAGTTACTCTAGCGGGGGATACACCGGGGAGCTGTTTTTT. The chain uses TRBV6-5 and TRBJ2-2, with 9 positions matching TRBD2. Germline V gene lookup returns CDR1 MNHEY and CDR2 SVGAGI. V gave up 0 bases and J gave up 3 bases; unmatched junction bases: 2. This CDR3 region has 16 residues.

The V and J genes are TRBV5-6 and TRBJ2-3; a possible D gene is TRBD2 (6 bases). Looked up from germline, CDR1 is SGHDT and CDR2 is YYEEEE. The V end lost 1 base, the J end lost 0 bases, and 15 bases lay between the germline ends. The CDR3 sequence is 17 residues long. The CDR3: CASSLFGGATSTDTQYF. The CDR3 DNA is TGTGCCAGCAGCTTGTTCGGCGGGGCGACTAGCACAGATACGCAGTATTTT.

Only a few counts were recorded for this clonotype. This chain connects TRBV12-3 or TRBV12-4 to TRBJ2-3; TRBD1 agrees at 8 bases. The CDR3 spans 14 residues. V trimming: 5 bases; J trimming: 4 bases; junction bases outside the gene matches: 5. The CDR3, as DNA: TGTGCCAGCAGTCCTCGGACAGGGTCAGATACGCAGTATTTT. Its protein product is CASSPRTGSDTQYF.

This clonotype came up a few times. The chain uses TRBV13 and TRBJ2-1, with D possibly TRBD2 on 6 matching bases. V was shortened by 5 bases and J by 0 bases, with 11 bases between the two germline ends. Germline assignment: CDR1 PRHDT and CDR2 FYEKMQ (reference sequence). This CDR3 has 15 amino acids. CDR3 sequence (DNA): TGTGCCAGCAGCCGGGGGTACAGCTCCTACAATGAGCAGTTCTTC. Translating gives CASSRGYSSYNEQFF.

The gene calls are TRBV5-1 and TRBJ2-1, with D uncertain. This CDR3 spans 14 amino acids. Germline-derived CDR1 and CDR2 are SGHRS and YFSETQ. The V gene lost 5 bases and the J gene lost 2 bases, with 11 bases spanning the gap. This CDR3 reads CASSSGKTYNEQFF. The CDR3 DNA follows: TGCGCCAGCAGTTCAGGAAAGACCTACAATGAGCAGTTCTTC.

This clonotype showed up just a few times. The chain is built from TRBV10-1 and TRBJ2-3, with D unresolved. The CDR3 extends over 13 amino acids. Trimming stripped 2 bases from V and 2 bases from J, with 5 bases between. Germline V gives CDR1 WNHNN, CDR2 SYGVQD (reference sequence). In nucleotides, the CDR3 is TGCGCCAGCAGTGAGAGGACCACAGATACGCAGTATTTT. This codes for CASSERTTDTQYF.

At least ten counts were recorded for this clonotype. V is TRBV7-6 and J is TRBJ1-3; no reliable D call. Trimming cost V 1 base and J 0 bases, with 7 bases left between them. The CDR3 is 15 residues long. Germline CDR1 reads SGHVS; CDR2 reads FNYEAQ. This CDR3 is CASSLGPNSGNTIYF. The CDR3 coding sequence is TGTGCCAGCAGCTTAGGACCAAACTCTGGAAACACCATATATTTT.

This clonotype was observed many times. This chain joins TRBV12-3 or TRBV12-4 and TRBJ2-1, with TRBD2 matching 8 bases. The CDR3 covers 16 residues. Losses at the gene ends were 3 bases for V and 8 bases for J; bases not matched to a gene: 12. The CDR3 is CASSLDGGGSLDEQFF. The CDR3 bases are TGTGCCAGCAGTTTGGATGGCGGGGGGTCTTTGGATGAGCAGTTCTTC.

This clonotype was detected a few times. The chain links TRBV5-1 to TRBJ2-1; TRBD2 matches 7 bases. After removal of 7 bases from V and 1 base from J, the junction contained 11 bases not matched to a gene. The V gene's germline CDR1 is SGHRS and CDR2 YFSETQ. The CDR3 length is 16 residues. The CDR3 loop reads CASSGGGADSYNEQFF. The CDR3, as DNA: TGCGCCAGCTCCGGGGGAGGGGCGGATTCCTACAATGAGCAGTTCTTC. Variable domain in full (rest from reference TRBV5-1 and TRBJ2-1): KAGVTQTPRYLIKTRGQQVTLSCSPISGHRSVSWYQQTPGQGLQFLFEYFSETQRNKGNFPGRFSGRQFSNSRSEMNVSTLELGDSALYLCASSGGGADSYNEQFFGPGTRLTVL.

There are a few counts of this clonotype. The chain combines TRBV6-6 with TRBJ2-4, with D uncertain. Between the trimmed V and J ends, which lost 8 bases and 1 base, there was a span of 9 bases. This CDR3 comprises 13 residues. Germline-derived CDR1 and CDR2 are MNHNY and SVGAGI (reference sequence). The DNA for the CDR3 is TGTGCCAGCCTGATGAGCGCCAAAAACATTCAGTACTTC. This translates into CASLMSAKNIQYF.

The CDR3 sequence is CASSLGRPGNSPLHF. The DNA of the CDR3 is TGTGCCAGCAGTTTAGGCAGACCGGGGAATTCACCCCTCCACTTT. The V and J genes are TRBV12-3 or TRBV12-4 and TRBJ1-6, with D uncertain. The CDR3 extends over 15 amino acids. Trimming cost V 1 base and J 7 bases, with 11 bases left between them.

In this sample, this clonotype turned up a few times. J is TRBJ2-3 and V is TRBV5-1; possibly TRBD2 for D (6 bases). V was shortened by 2 bases and J by 0 bases, with 13 bases between the two germline ends. Germline CDR1 SGHRS, CDR2 YFSETQ. The CDR3 runs to 16 residues. The CDR3 DNA is TGCGCCAGCAGCTTACGTTCTCGGGGGAGCACAGATACGCAGTATTTT. It encodes CASSLRSRGSTDTQYF.

Many counts were recorded for this clonotype. The V call is TRBV15, the J call TRBJ2-1; D is perhaps TRBD2 (5 bases). Germline CDR1 reads LNHNV; CDR2 reads YYDKDF (reference sequence). The V and J ends lost 7 bases and 5 bases respectively, with 6 bases between them. This CDR3 is 11 amino acids long. CDR3 protein: CATTGNNEQFF. CDR3 DNA sequence: TGTGCCACCACGGGAAACAATGAGCAGTTCTTC.

The chain employs TRBV5-1 and TRBJ2-7, with D perhaps assigned TRBD1 or TRBD2 (6 bases each). The CDR3 loop spans 19 amino acids. The V and J ends lost 1 base and 2 bases respectively, with 25 bases between them. Per germline, CDR1 SGHRS and CDR2 YFSETQ. The CDR3 here is CASSLFLVRDGGEAYEQYF. CDR3 DNA sequence: TGCGCCAGCAGCTTGTTTCTTGTTCGGGACGGGGGCGAAGCCTACGAGCAGTACTTC. Using reference TRBV5-1 and TRBJ2-7 for the parts outside the CDR3, the full variable domain is KAGVTQTPRYLIKTRGQQVTLSCSPISGHRSVSWYQQTPGQGLQFLFEYFSETQRNKGNFPGRFSGRQFSNSRSEMNVSTLELGDSALYLCASSLFLVRDGGEAYEQYFGPGTRLTVT.

This clonotype came up a few times. V usage is TRBV5-1 and J usage is TRBJ2-7; TRBD2 aligns across 12 bases. Germline V gives CDR1 SGHRS, CDR2 YFSETQ. The length of the CDR3 is 18 residues. With 4 bases clipped from V and 2 bases from J, the junction kept 13 bases outside the gene matches. The CDR3 nucleotides read TGCGCCAGCAGCCCAACATATCGGACTAGCGGGACCACCTACGAGCAGTACTTC. Amino acid sequence: CASSPTYRTSGTTYEQYF.

This clonotype occurred a few times. This chain links TRBV12-3 or TRBV12-4 with TRBJ2-2, with 7 bases identical to TRBD1. The CDR3 has 16 amino acids. V trimming: 1 base; J trimming: 1 base; junction bases outside the gene matches: 3. CDR3 bases: TGTGCCAGCAGTTTAGAGCCAGGGGGGAACACCGGGGAGCTGTTTTTT. Protein product: CASSLEPGGNTGELFF.

This clonotype was counted a few times. This sequence joins TRBV5-4 and TRBJ2-7, with D maybe TRBD1 (7 bases). V lost 1 base and J lost 3, with 26 bases in between. Germline CDR1 is SGHNT and CDR2 is YYREEE (reference sequence). The CDR3 runs 19 residues. CDR3 DNA: TGTGCCAGCAGCTTGTTGTTTTGGATCACAGGGGAGGATCTCTACGAGCAGTACTTC. Translated, it gives CASSLLFWITGEDLYEQYF.

The rearrangement uses TRBV5-1 and TRBJ2-7; 7 bases align to TRBD1. The CDR3 spans 14 residues. V shed 2 bases and J 2 bases; nucleotides not matched to a gene: 4. Germline values: CDR1 SGHRS, CDR2 YFSETQ. The chain's CDR3 is CASSLRTGTYEQYF. The CDR3 bases are TGCGCCAGCAGCTTACGGACAGGAACCTACGAGCAGTACTTC.

This clonotype was seen more than once but under ten times. V is TRBV6-2 or TRBV6-3 and J is TRBJ2-4; no clear D. The CDR3 covers 21 residues. Trimming removed 0 bases at V and 6 bases at J, with 30 bases between. From germline, CDR1 is MNHEY and CDR2 SVGEGT. CDR3 nucleotides: TGTGCCAGCAGTTACTCGATTATTCCGGGTGAAGGGCCTTCCCGTAGAAACATTCAGTACTTC. As protein: CASSYSIIPGEGPSRRNIQYF.